This entry describes one T cell receptor (beta chain). The CDR3 is made up of 14 amino acids. CDR1 is MNHNS and CDR2 is SASEGT in the germline V gene. Deletions cut 3 bases from V and 0 bases from J, with 8 bases between. From the RT-PCR reads, TCRdb called clonotypes with MiXCR, one entry per CDR3 protein. The sample carries 590,000 or so distinct CDR3 sequences, 13% to 15% recorded once. The sample comes from a study of response to subunit inactivated influenza vaccine. The sequencing used PBMCs from blood, collected 14 to 15 days before vaccination. The genes are TRBV6-1 and TRBJ1-1; D gene uncertain. The source is a man aged 45-65 years who received an inactivated influenza vaccine. CDR3 DNA sequence: TGTGCCAGCAGTGATCCGGGGTTGAACACTGAAGCTTTCTTT. The encoded protein is CASSDPGLNTEAFF.